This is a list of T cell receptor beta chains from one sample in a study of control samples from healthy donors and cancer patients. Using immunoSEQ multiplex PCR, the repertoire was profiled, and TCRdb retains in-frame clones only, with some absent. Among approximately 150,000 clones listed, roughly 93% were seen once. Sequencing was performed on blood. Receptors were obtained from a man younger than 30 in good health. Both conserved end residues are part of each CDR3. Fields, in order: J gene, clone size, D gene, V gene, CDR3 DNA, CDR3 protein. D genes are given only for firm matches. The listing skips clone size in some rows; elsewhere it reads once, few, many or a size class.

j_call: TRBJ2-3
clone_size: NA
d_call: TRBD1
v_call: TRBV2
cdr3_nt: TGTGCCAGCAGAGACAGGGTATTGGTTACGCAGTATTTT
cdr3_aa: CASRDRVLVTQYF

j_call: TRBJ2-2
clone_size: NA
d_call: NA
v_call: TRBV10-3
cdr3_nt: TGTGCCATCAACCGAGAGGGGCACGGGGAGCTGTTTTTT
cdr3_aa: CAINREGHGELFF

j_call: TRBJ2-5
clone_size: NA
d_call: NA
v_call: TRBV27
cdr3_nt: TGTGCCAGCAGATCGCTTCAAGAGACCCAGTACTTC
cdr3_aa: CASRSLQETQYF

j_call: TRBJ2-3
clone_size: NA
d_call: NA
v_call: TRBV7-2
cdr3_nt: TGTGCCAGCAGCTTAGCCCAGACAGATACGCAGTATTTT
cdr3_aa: CASSLAQTDTQYF

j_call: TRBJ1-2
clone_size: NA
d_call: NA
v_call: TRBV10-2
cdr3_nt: TGCGCCAGCTCACAATCGCCGGCCGATAGGGACTATGGCTACACCTTC
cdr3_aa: CASSQSPADRDYGYTF

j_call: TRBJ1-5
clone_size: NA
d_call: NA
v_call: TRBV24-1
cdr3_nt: TGTGCCACCAGTGATCAGCCGAGCAATCAGCCCCAGCATTTT
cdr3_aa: CATSDQPSNQPQHF

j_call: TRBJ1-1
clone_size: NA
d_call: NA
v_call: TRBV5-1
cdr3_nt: TGCGCCAGCAGCATAACGGGGTACACTGAAGCTTTCTTT
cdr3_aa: CASSITGYTEAFF

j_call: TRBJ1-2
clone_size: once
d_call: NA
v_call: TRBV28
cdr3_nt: TGTGCCAGCAGTTTAGGTGGGGGTTCTAACTATGGCTACACCTTC
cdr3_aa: CASSLGGGSNYGYTF

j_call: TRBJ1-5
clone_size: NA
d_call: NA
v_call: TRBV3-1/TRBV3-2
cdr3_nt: TGTGCCAGCAGCCAAGGCGGACTGTCGCTCCAGCATTTT
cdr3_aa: CASSQGGLSLQHF

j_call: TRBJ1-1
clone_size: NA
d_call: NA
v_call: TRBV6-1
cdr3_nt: TGTGCCAGCAGCCAGACAGTGAACACTGAAGCTTTCTTT
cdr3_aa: CASSQTVNTEAFF

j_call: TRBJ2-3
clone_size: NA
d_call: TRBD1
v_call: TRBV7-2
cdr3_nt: TGTGCCATCCAACCCAGGGGGAGTAGTATGAGCACAGATACGCAGTATTTT
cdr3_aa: CAIQPRGSSMSTDTQYF

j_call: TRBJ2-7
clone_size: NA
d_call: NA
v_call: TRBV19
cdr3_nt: TGTGCCAGTAGCCGGGACACCGCCTACGAGCAGTACTTC
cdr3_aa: CASSRDTAYEQYF

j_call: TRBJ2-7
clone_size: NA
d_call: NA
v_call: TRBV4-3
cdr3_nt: TGCGCCAGCAGCCACGGACTCGATCCTTTTTACGAGCAGTACTTC
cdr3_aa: CASSHGLDPFYEQYF

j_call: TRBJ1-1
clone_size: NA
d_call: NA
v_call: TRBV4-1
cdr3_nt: TGCGCCAGCAGCCCCGAAGGACCTGCCACTGAAGCTTTCTTT
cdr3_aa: CASSPEGPATEAFF

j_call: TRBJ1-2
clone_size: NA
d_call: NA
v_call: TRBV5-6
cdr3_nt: TGTGCCAGCAGCTTTTGGGCCCCGGGTGGTGGCTACACCTTC
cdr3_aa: CASSFWAPGGGYTF

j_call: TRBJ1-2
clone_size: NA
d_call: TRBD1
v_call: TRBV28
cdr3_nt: TGTGCCAGCAGTTTTGGGGACAGGGGCCCAGCTAACTATGGCTACACCTTC
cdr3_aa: CASSFGDRGPANYGYTF

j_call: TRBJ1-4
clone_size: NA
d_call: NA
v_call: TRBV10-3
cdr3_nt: TGTGCCAGCCGGACGGATGCAACTAATGAAAAACTGTTTTTT
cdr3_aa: CASRTDATNEKLFF

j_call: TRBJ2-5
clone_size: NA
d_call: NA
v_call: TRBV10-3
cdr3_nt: TGTGCCATCAGTGGGTTGGGTGGGGAGACCCAGTACTTC
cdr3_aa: CAISGLGGETQYF

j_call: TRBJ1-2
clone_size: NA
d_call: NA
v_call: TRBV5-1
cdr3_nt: TGCGCCAGCAGCTTTGAGCTGAGACCATATGGCTACACCTTC
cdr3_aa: CASSFELRPYGYTF

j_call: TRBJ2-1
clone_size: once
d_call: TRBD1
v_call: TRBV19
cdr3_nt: TGTGCCAGTAGTAGACAGGGGGCAAGTGAGCAGTTCTTC
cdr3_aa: CASSRQGASEQFF

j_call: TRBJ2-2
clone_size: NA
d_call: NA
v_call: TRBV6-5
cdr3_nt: TGTGCCAGCATCCTACGGGGAACCGGGGAGCTGTTTTTT
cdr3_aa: CASILRGTGELFF

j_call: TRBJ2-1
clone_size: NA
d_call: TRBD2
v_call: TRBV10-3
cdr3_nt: TGTGCCACACAGGGACTAGCGGGGGTAAATGAGCAGTTCTTC
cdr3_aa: CATQGLAGVNEQFF

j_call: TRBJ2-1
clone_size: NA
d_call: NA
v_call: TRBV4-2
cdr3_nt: TGTGCCAGCCGGCTCGGGACGCTGAACTCCTACAATGAGCAGTTCTTC
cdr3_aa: CASRLGTLNSYNEQFF

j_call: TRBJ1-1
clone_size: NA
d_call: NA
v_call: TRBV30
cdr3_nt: TGTGCCTGGAGTGTACGGACGGTGACTGAAGCTTTCTTT
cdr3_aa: CAWSVRTVTEAFF

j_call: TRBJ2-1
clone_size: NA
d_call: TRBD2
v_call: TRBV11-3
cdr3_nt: TGTGCCAGCAGCTCCTCTCCGGGACTAGCGGGAGTTGAGCAGTTCTTC
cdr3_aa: CASSSSPGLAGVEQFF

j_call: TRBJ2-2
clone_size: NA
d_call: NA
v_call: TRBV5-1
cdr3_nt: TGCGCCAGCAGCTTACGAGCCGGGGGAGGTACCGGGGAGCTGTTTTTT
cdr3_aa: CASSLRAGGGTGELFF

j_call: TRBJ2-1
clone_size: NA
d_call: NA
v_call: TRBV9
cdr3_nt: TGTGCCAGCAGCGCCCGACCTCTGAGCTCCTACAATGAGCAGTTCTTC
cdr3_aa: CASSARPLSSYNEQFF

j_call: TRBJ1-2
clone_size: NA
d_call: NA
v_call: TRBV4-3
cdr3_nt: TGCGCCAGCAGCCAAGCAAACAGGACTAACTATGGCTACACCTTC
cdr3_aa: CASSQANRTNYGYTF

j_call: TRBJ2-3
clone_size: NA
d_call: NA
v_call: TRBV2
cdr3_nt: TGTTCGTACTCCATAACAGATACGCAGTATTTT
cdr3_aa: CSYSITDTQYF

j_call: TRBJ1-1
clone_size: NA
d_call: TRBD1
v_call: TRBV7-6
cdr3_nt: TGTGCCAGCAGCTCCGCAGGGGGCGGCACTGAAGCTTTCTTT
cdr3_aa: CASSSAGGGTEAFF

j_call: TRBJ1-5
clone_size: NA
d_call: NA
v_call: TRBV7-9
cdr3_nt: TGTGCCAGCAGCTTGGGTACTCAGCCCCAGCATTTT
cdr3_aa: CASSLGTQPQHF

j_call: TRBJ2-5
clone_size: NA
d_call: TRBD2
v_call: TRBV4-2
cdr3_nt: TGTGCCAGCAGCCAAGATAACAGCGGGGAAGGGACCCAGTACTTC
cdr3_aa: CASSQDNSGEGTQYF

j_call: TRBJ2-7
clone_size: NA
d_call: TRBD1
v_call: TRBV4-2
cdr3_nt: TGTGCCAGCAGCCAAGAGACAGGGGGCCTCTACGAGCAGTACTTC
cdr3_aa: CASSQETGGLYEQYF